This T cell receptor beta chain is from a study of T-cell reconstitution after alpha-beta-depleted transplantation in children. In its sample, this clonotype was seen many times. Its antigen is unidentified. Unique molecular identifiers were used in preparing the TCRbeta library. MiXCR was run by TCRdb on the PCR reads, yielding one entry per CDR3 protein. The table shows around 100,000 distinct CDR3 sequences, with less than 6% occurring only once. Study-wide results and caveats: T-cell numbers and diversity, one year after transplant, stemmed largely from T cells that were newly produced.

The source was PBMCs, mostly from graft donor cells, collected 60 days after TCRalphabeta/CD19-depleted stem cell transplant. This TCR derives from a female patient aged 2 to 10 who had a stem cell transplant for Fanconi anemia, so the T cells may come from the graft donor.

CDR3 sequence reads: CSARDFRTSREQYF. In DNA form, the CDR3 reads TGCAGTGCTAGAGATTTTAGGACTAGCCGAGAGCAGTACTTC. The gene calls are TRBV20-1 and TRBJ2-7, with 8 bases matching TRBD2. Germline CDR1 and CDR2: DFQATT and SNEGSKA (reference sequence). The CDR3 loop spans 14 amino acids. Trimming cost V 0 bases and J 7 bases; bases outside gene matches: 8.